Below, 25 T cell receptor beta chains from the same sample are listed, as sequenced in a study of blood T cell repertoires in COVID-19. Measured with immunoSEQ multiplex PCR; TCRdb has only the in-frame clones, and not every one. The data show over 200,000 clones, 84% seen once. Sequencing used PBMCs or T cells enriched from blood (not recorded which). All receptors come from a man aged 55 to 70 who had recovered from COVID-19.

The gene calls are TRBV2 and TRBJ2-2; TRBD2 might be the D (6 bases). Germline V gene sequence: CDR1 SNHLY, CDR2 FYNNEI. Deletions cut 1 base from V and 5 bases from J, with 8 bases between. The CDR3 is made up of 14 amino acids. The DNA of the CDR3 is TGTGCCAGCAGTGAAGTTGGGGGGACCGGGGAGCTGTTTTTT. Translated: CASSEVGGTGELFF.

This rearrangement joins TRBV9 to TRBJ2-7; D gene unclear. The germline V and J ends were trimmed by 0 bases and 4 bases, with 8 bases remaining between them. This CDR3 region has 13 residues. The germline V gene has CDR1 SGDLS and CDR2 YYNGEE. As DNA, the CDR3 is TGTGCCAGCAGCGTAGGAGGTCCATACGAGCAGTACTTC. Encoded protein: CASSVGGPYEQYF.

This rearrangement joins TRBV7-6 to TRBJ2-1; possibly TRBD1 for D (6 bases). Germline CDR1 SGHVS, CDR2 FNYEAQ. There are 13 residues in the CDR3. Trimming pared 5 bases from V and 12 bases from J, leaving 17 bases between. The CDR3 loop is CASSPGQSRGQFF. For the CDR3, the DNA is TGTGCCAGCAGCCCCGGACAGTCGCGAGGGCAGTTCTTC.

V is TRBV18 and J is TRBJ1-4, with 9 bases aligning to TRBD1. Looked up from germline, CDR1 is KGHSH and CDR2 is LQKENI. CDR3 length: 14 amino acids. V was clipped by 5 bases and J by 5 bases; unmatched bases: 3. This CDR3 is CASSTGTGNEKLFF. CDR3 coding DNA: TGTGCCAGCTCAACCGGGACAGGGAATGAAAAACTGTTTTTT.

The chain carries TRBV6-5 and TRBJ1-2, with 9 bases identical to TRBD1. J gave up 12 bases and V 5 bases, and 10 bases lay outside the gene matches. CDR3 length equals 13 residues. Germline CDR1 is MNHEY and CDR2 is SVGAGI. CDR3 region: CASSPRGQGYHTF. The CDR3 DNA is TGTGCCAGCAGTCCCCGGGGACAGGGCTATCACACCTTC.

J is TRBJ1-6 and V is TRBV7-2, with D possibly being TRBD1 (6 bases). Germline assignment: CDR1 SGHTA and CDR2 FQGNSA. Trimming took off 1 base at V and 7 bases at J, with 11 bases between the two ends. The CDR3 is made up of 15 amino acids. The DNA of the CDR3 is TGTGCCAGCAGCTTAGGGACAGTCTACAATTCACCCCTCCACTTT. This sequence encodes CASSLGTVYNSPLHF. Based on the CDR3 plus reference TRBV7-2 and TRBJ1-6, the full variable domain is GAGVSQSPSNKVTEKGKDVELRCDPISGHTALYWYRQSLGQGLEFLIYFQGNSAPDKSGLPSDRFSAERTGGSVSTLTIQRTQQEDSAVYLCASSLGTVYNSPLHFGNGTRLTVT.

This clone was observed a handful of times. This chain's CDR3 is CASSLTLAGANEQFF. The CDR3 nucleotides read TGTGCCAGCAGCTTAACGCTAGCGGGCGCCAATGAGCAGTTCTTC. The chain uses TRBV7-3 and TRBJ2-1, with 8 bases aligning to TRBD2. J lost 6 bases, V lost 0 bases, and 4 bases had no gene match. The CDR3 sequence is 15 residues long. The germline V gene encodes CDR1 SGHTA and CDR2 FQGTGA.

The J gene is TRBJ2-1, the V gene TRBV19, with D perhaps TRBD2 (5 bases). CDR3 size: 13 residues. The V and J ends lost 3 bases and 7 bases respectively, with 10 bases between them. Germline CDR1 and CDR2: LNHDA and SQIVND (reference sequence). CDR3 loop: CASSIPKRNEQFF. CDR3 DNA sequence: TGTGCCAGTAGTATCCCCAAGCGGAATGAGCAGTTCTTC.

This chain uses TRBV5-1 with TRBJ2-3; D not certain. The germline V gene encodes CDR1 SGHRS and CDR2 YFSETQ. The V gene lost 0 bases and the J gene lost 3 bases, with 11 bases spanning the gap. This CDR3 region has 15 residues. The CDR3 reads CASSLVAAGTDTQYF. DNA for the CDR3: TGCGCCAGCAGCTTGGTGGCGGCCGGGACAGATACGCAGTATTTT.

The chain couples TRBV12-3 or TRBV12-4 to TRBJ2-7; 7 bases map to TRBD2. Trimming took 6 bases from V and 6 from J; bases not matched to a gene: 8. The CDR3 has 13 residues. The CDR3 sequence is CASSSRLAGEQYF. In DNA form, the CDR3 reads TGTGCCAGCAGCTCACGACTAGCAGGCGAGCAGTACTTC.

This chain links TRBV19 with TRBJ2-3; 7 nucleotides match TRBD2. The CDR3 contains 17 residues. The ends lost 3 bases at V and 0 bases at J; junction bases unmatched: 9. Germline-derived CDR1 and CDR2 are LNHDA and SQIVND (reference sequence). Written as DNA, the CDR3 is TGTGCCAGTAGTATTTATTTCCCTAGCGGAAGCACAGATACGCAGTATTTT. Amino acid sequence: CASSIYFPSGSTDTQYF. The full variable domain, completed using reference TRBV19 and TRBJ2-3, is DGGITQSPKYLFRKEGQNVTLSCEQNLNHDAMYWYRQDPGQGLRLIYYSQIVNDFQKGDIAEGYSVSREKKESFPLTVTSAQKNPTAFYLCASSIYFPSGSTDTQYFGPGTRLTVL.

The rearrangement uses TRBV19 and TRBJ2-1; D may be TRBD1 (5 bases). CDR3 length: 15 amino acids. Germline V lookup: CDR1 LNHDA, CDR2 SQIVND (reference sequence). V was trimmed by 7 bases and J by 1 base, leaving 14 bases between them. Written as DNA, the CDR3 is TGTGCCAGTAACCAGGGCAAACTATCCTACAATGAGCAGTTCTTC. This gives the protein CASNQGKLSYNEQFF.

The chain combines TRBV19 with TRBJ2-1, with 7 bases identical to TRBD1. The CDR3 loop spans 15 amino acids. V lost 6 bases to trimming and J lost 6 bases; unmatched junction nucleotides: 11. Germline V gene sequence: CDR1 LNHDA, CDR2 SQIVND (reference sequence). CDR3 in amino acids: CASSPGTVPSNEQFF. The DNA of the CDR3 is TGTGCCAGTAGCCCCGGGACAGTCCCTTCCAATGAGCAGTTCTTC.

This sequence joins TRBV6-4 and TRBJ2-1; 11 nucleotides match TRBD2. The junction had 3 bases not matched to a gene; V was cut back by 0 bases and J by 8 bases. Germline V lookup: CDR1 MRHNA, CDR2 SNTAGT. The CDR3 has 15 amino acids. The CDR3 coding sequence is TGTGCCAGCAGTGACTCTAGCGGGGGGGCCCATGAGCAGTTCTTC. It yields the protein CASSDSSGGAHEQFF.

The CDR3 loop reads CASSPRQGLSYEQYF. CDR3 DNA: TGTGCCAGCAGCCCGCGACAGGGACTCTCCTACGAGCAGTACTTC. The chain uses TRBV7-9 and TRBJ2-7, with a weak D call TRBD1 (7 bases). This CDR3 has 15 amino acids. V gave up 5 bases and J gave up 0 bases, with 14 bases separating them. Germline V CDR1 and CDR2: SEHNR, FQNEAQ (reference sequence).

The chain joins TRBV5-1 to TRBJ2-4, with D perhaps TRBD2 (6 bases). The V gene lost 3 bases and the J gene lost 5 bases, with 15 bases spanning the gap. Germline CDR1 and CDR2: SGHRS and YFSETQ. The CDR3 extends over 15 amino acids. The CDR3 bases are TGCGCCAGCAGCTCTGGCCCCGGGGAGGAAAACATTCAGTACTTC. This gives the protein CASSSGPGEENIQYF.

The chain uses TRBV6-5 and TRBJ1-6; TRBD1 aligns across 7 bases. V lost 4 bases, J lost 12 bases, and 9 bases stayed unmatched. The CDR3 runs 14 residues. Germline CDR1 MNHEY, CDR2 SVGAGI. Written as DNA, the CDR3 is TGTGCCAGCAGTTCTCGACAGGGCCGTGGACCCCTCCACTTT. Amino acids: CASSSRQGRGPLHF.

The V and J genes are TRBV6-5 and TRBJ1-2, with D maybe TRBD1 (6 bases). The CDR3 is 15 amino acids. Looked up from germline, CDR1 is MNHEY and CDR2 is SVGAGI. V lost 3 bases and J 4 bases, leaving 15 bases between the germline ends. The CDR3 region has the DNA TGTGCCAGCAGTTATCGGGGGGCGCGAGGCTATGGCTACACCTTC. Its protein product is CASSYRGARGYGYTF.

This chain uses TRBV19 with TRBJ2-1; 11 positions agree with TRBD1. The CDR3 covers 14 residues. J gave up 10 bases and V 5 bases, and 7 bases lay outside the gene matches. Germline values: CDR1 LNHDA, CDR2 SQIVND (reference sequence). The CDR3 nucleotides read TGTGCCAGTAGTGGCCGGACAGGGGGCGGGGAGCAGTTCTTC. Translated, it gives CASSGRTGGGEQFF.

The chain combines TRBV10-3 with TRBJ1-1; 7 nucleotides line up with TRBD1. Germline V gene sequence: CDR1 ENHRY, CDR2 SYGVKD. CDR3 length: 18 residues. V shed 3 bases and J 0 bases; nucleotides not matched to a gene: 13. The CDR3 loop is CAISDRDRQPRMNTEAFF. In DNA form, the CDR3 reads TGTGCCATCAGTGATAGGGACAGACAGCCTAGAATGAACACTGAAGCTTTCTTT.

The rearrangement joins TRBV11-3 to TRBJ2-3; 8 bases fit TRBD1. V dropped 4 bases and J dropped 2; count of bases not matched to a gene: 2. The CDR3 totals 14 residues. Germline CDR1 is SGHNT and CDR2 is YENEEA. The CDR3 DNA sequence: TGTGCCAGCAGCTCGGACAGGGTCACAGATACGCAGTATTTT. Its translation: CASSSDRVTDTQYF.

This clone was observed a handful of times. The chain links TRBV11-3 to TRBJ1-2, with D unresolved. The germline V gene encodes CDR1 SGHNT and CDR2 YENEEA. CDR3 length equals 14 residues. V was shortened by 0 bases and J by 8 bases, with 13 bases between the two germline ends. CDR3 region: CASSLEERREGYTF. CDR3 DNA sequence: TGTGCCAGCAGCTTAGAAGAGAGGCGCGAAGGCTACACCTTC.

The V gene is TRBV11-2, the J gene TRBJ2-7; no definite D call. The CDR3 runs 15 residues. V was clipped by 0 bases and J by 3 bases, with 12 bases between them. Germline V gene lookup returns CDR1 SGHAT and CDR2 FQNNGV. CDR3 protein: CASSLDLGRFYEQYF. The CDR3 DNA reads as TGTGCCAGCAGCTTAGATCTGGGCCGGTTCTACGAGCAGTACTTC.

The V gene is TRBV3-1 (or the pseudogene TRBV3-2), the J gene TRBJ1-3; tentative D call: TRBD1 (5 bases). The V end lost 1 base, the J end lost 9 bases, and 16 bases lay between the germline ends. Germline assignment: CDR1 LGHDT and CDR2 YNNKEL (reference sequence). The CDR3 spans 15 residues. The DNA of the CDR3 is TGTGCCAGCAGCCAAGGGGCAGCAGGGATAGTCACCATATATTTT. Encoded protein: CASSQGAAGIVTIYF.

V usage is TRBV29-1 and J usage is TRBJ2-3; 11 positions match TRBD2. This CDR3 has 15 amino acids. Germline assignment: CDR1 SQVTM and CDR2 ANQGSEA. Trimming at V came to 4 bases and at J to 4 bases, leaving 7 bases not matched to a gene. The CDR3 is CSVVVGLAVPDTQYF. CDR3 bases: TGCAGCGTTGTTGTGGGACTAGCGGTCCCAGATACGCAGTATTTT.